The present T cell receptor beta chain was sequenced within a study of blood T cell repertoires in COVID-19. Overall study: COVID-19 samples from acute and convalescent phases originated in the United States, Italy and Spain.

Seattle researchers signed up patients amid active infection and tracked them longitudinally. Method: immunoSEQ multiplex PCR; TCRdb's copy keeps in-frame clones and lacks some. The data show about 170,000 clones, approximately 81% seen once. The sequenced sample was peripheral blood. This TCR derives from a woman between 65 and 79 years old with COVID-19, enrolled during active disease.

DNA for the CDR3: TGTGCCAGCAGCTTAGAAAGGGGGGGCACCGGGGAGCTGTTTTTT. Encoded protein: CASSLERGGTGELFF. V usage is TRBV7-2 and J usage is TRBJ2-2, with a possible D match to TRBD2 (7 bases). The CDR3 covers 15 residues. CDR1 and CDR2 (germline): SGHTA, FQGNSA. The germline V and J ends were trimmed by 1 base and 4 bases, with 10 bases remaining between them.